The sequence of this T cell receptor (beta chain) was determined in a study of T cell clusters in autoimmune cytopenias (dated by TCRdb to the late 2010s). Concerning the study at large: Among healthy donor controls, the mean age was approximately 56 years, the median age was about 60 years, and about 55% of the roughly 45 were female. TRB sequencing reached a median depth of roughly 52,000 reads per sample and yielded a median of about 2,500 distinct TRB clonotypes per sample. TRB and IGH repertoires from peripheral blood were sequenced in autoimmune cytopenia patients at active disease and during treatment follow-up, with healthy, CLL and autoimmune hepatitis controls included alongside. The goal of the study was to find out whether patients with autoimmune cytopenia have a disease-specific immune repertoire signature that could be used as a blood-based biomarker. Controls were fewer than 30 age-matched healthy donors for primary cytopenia and 14 age-matched CLL patients for secondary cytopenia. Repertoires from autoimmune hepatitis patients were compared with those of about 20 healthy donors matched for age and sex.

Points the paper makes about the study in general: The T cell clusters were defined only in silico, and the functional role of the clusters was left to be validated experimentally. TRB repertoire shifts, with less even repertoires in secondary cytopenia and CLL, mostly reflected lymphoma bias rather than autoimmunity. The GLIPH analysis suggested a lack of physiological T cell clusters in primary autoimmune cytopenia patients, since more than 40 clusters were exclusive to healthy donors whereas more than 15 were exclusive to patients. Compared with active autoimmune hepatitis patients, healthy donors had almost three times as many exclusive TRB clusters, a finding consistent with an autoimmunity-wide signature. In the comparison of secondary cytopenia with CLL, the cluster-lack signature was not observed, apparently because the dominant lymphoma-associated repertoire masked the signature.

CDR1 MNHEY and CDR2 SVGAGI were looked up in the germline V gene. The CDR3 covers 14 residues, taking in both the cysteine and the phenylalanine. A DNA sequence was not provided. Frequency classes this clonotype as medium-sized (0.01 to 0.1%); no count is given. The specificity of this receptor is unknown. TRB amplification used approximately 0.25 ug of peripheral blood genomic DNA, roughly 41,000 genome equivalents, per sample. TRB rearrangements were amplified by multiplex PCR following a touch-down protocol, with the TRB-A and TRB-B primer pools mixed in one tube. Two consecutive PCR reactions with Phusion HS II polymerase added Illumina adapters and sample indices to the amplicons. After gel purification with the NucleoSpin Gel and PCR Clean-up kit, the amplicons were quantified by Qubit and checked for quality on an Agilent 2100 Bioanalyzer. Libraries were sequenced on an Illumina MiSeq using 600-cycle, single-indexed, paired-end runs. Under the source paper's analysis protocol: MiXCR version 2.1.12, together with the default MiXCR reference library, was used to align and assemble the TRB reads. A clone was defined by each unique CDR3 nucleotide sequence, and the analysis included only productive sequences with two or more reads. Repertoire diversity was assessed by alpha-parameterized diversity profiles (alpha 0 to 5), including Shannon (alpha 1) and Simpson (alpha 2) indices, computed with an R script. The tcR package was used to compute combinatorial TRB VJ usage, and cohorts were compared on this usage by principal component analysis with ade4. GLIPH was used to cluster TCRbeta CDR3s in pairs of cohorts matched for age and read depth, and a Wilcoxon test was used to compare cluster frequencies. Following TCRdb reprocessing, every CDR3 protein sequence forms one entry, and DNA is not provided. The V and J calls shown here were made by TCRdb, not taken from the authors' results. This sample's table has entries for about 5,600 distinct CDR3 sequences. Clones ranked in the top ten supply about 3% of the sample.

The same specimen was also included in a second study, on T cell repertoires in aging, cancer and after chemotherapy. The second study's paper adds: Donors were distributed across six age groups ranging from 30 or younger to 70 or older, with at least three individuals included per group. TCR repertoires from healthy donor controls were recorded over periods of several months to years and showed clear clonal overlap between repeated samplings. In total, the full dataset held some 8.2 million TCR reads. Untreated patients with hematological or solid cancers showed significantly lower blood TCR diversity and higher clonality than age-matched healthy donors. Declining TCR diversity with age in healthy donors was mainly explained by loss of richness; in cancer patients, loss of evenness also contributed. In both cancer cohorts, the median generation probability rose over the chemotherapy interval, which suggests that the repertoire was reconstituted through rebound thymic output. The authors noted that the repertoire data do not allow conclusions about immunological memory after chemotherapy. To look at immunoaging and at how T cells reconstitute after chemotherapy, the study profiled TCR beta repertoires in peripheral blood from both healthy donors and cancer patients. A cohort of about 220 cancer patients (approximately 91 with hematological and some 120 with solid cancers) was assembled, and around 100 healthy donors were included as a reference group. MiXCR versions 2.12 and 3.0.5 were used to process the TRB sequences. Shannon diversity, evenness, clonality (one minus evenness), and alpha-parameterized diversity profiles from alpha 0 to 5 were included as repertoire metrics. The IGoR algorithm was used to calculate generation probabilities for clones in the paired samples taken before and after chemotherapy.

This TCR came from a human donor in good health. Rearrangement joined TRBV6-5 to TRBJ2-7. The sample taken for sequencing was peripheral blood. The CDR3 protein is CASSYDPSATEQYF.